This T cell receptor (beta chain) is from a study of CD8+ T cells in alopecia areata. About the research overall: Patients remained on tofacitinib for 6 to 18 months and then went 6 months without it.

The table lists this clone with a few counts. The length of the CDR3 is 15 residues. V shed 0 bases and J shed 4 bases, with 11 bases lying between them. Germline V gene sequence: CDR1 SGDLS, CDR2 YYNGEE. Specified treatment: oral pan-JAK inhibitor, 5-10 mg twice daily. In alopecia areata patients, both lesional scalp punch biopsies and peripheral blood were collected. PBMCs were stained for CD3, CD4 and CD8, and CD4+ and CD8+ T cells were sorted. RNA was extracted and reverse transcribed into cDNA as the sequencing template. TCRdb's copy holds only in-frame clones and misses some; the assay was immunoSEQ multiplex PCR. The data show some 200,000 clones, more than 45% seen once.

This clonotype was obtained from a human donor with alopecia areata. This sample comprised CD4+ T cells sorted from blood, obtained at week 4, from a patient treated with tofacitinib. The chain carries TRBV9 and TRBJ1-3; possibly TRBD1 for D (5 bases). The CDR3 spells CASSVAGSAGNTIYF. In DNA, the CDR3 is TGTGCCAGCAGCGTAGCAGGGTCTGCGGGAAACACCATATATTTT.